This T cell receptor beta chain originates from a study of cytomegalovirus exposure and HLA in healthy donors. A remark on this clone: Antigen: not known.

This CDR3 spans 15 amino acids. V was pared by 2 bases and J by 0 bases, with 8 bases between. CDR1 and CDR2 from the germline V gene are SNHLY and FYNNEI. With 60 Vbeta and 13 Jbeta primers, the PCR was carried out. The assay was immunoSEQ multiplex PCR, and TCRdb's table has in-frame clones only and misses some. This sample has over 150,000 clones, with about 80% found just once. Study results and limitations: Cytomegalovirus status was reportedly diagnosed by the classifier with high specificity and sensitivity. The study labeled 150 or so TCR beta chains cytomegalovirus-associated. The productive fraction for most TCR beta V segments was about 87% or about 30% in an earlier analysis. Through in vitro validation, a few CMV-associated chains were shown to be specific for CMV antigens.

V is TRBV2 and J is TRBJ2-4; D is unresolved. The TCR comes from a woman in her 40s in good health and CMV-seronegative. Sequences were obtained from PBMCs. The CDR3 loop is CASSENSLAKNIQYF. The DNA of the CDR3 is TGTGCCAGCAGTGAAAACAGTTTAGCCAAAAACATTCAGTACTTC.